This is a list of T cell receptor beta chains from one sample in a study of tumor and adjacent non-tumor tissue in lung cancer. Via MiXCR, TCRdb re-called the multiplex PCR reads, giving one row per CDR3 protein. In the table there are approximately 71,000 distinct CDR3 sequences, approximately 63% of which are singletons. Sequencing used lung tumor tissue. Receptors originate from a man aged 50 to 60 with non-small cell lung cancer. Each CDR3 is given with its conserved first and last residue. A D gene is named only where the DNA matches it firmly. Size is stated for part of the rows, as once, few or many counts, or as a class when the clone is expanded.

>14|TRBD2|TRBV11-3|NA|TRBJ2-1
TGTGCCAGCAGCCCGCGACTAGCGGGAGGCGAGCAGTTCTTC
CASSPRLAGGEQFF
>15|TRBD1|TRBV28|NA|TRBJ1-4
TGTGCCGGCCGAGGGACAGGGGTAACTAATGAAAAACTGTTTTTT
CAGRGTGVTNEKLFF
>15|TRBD1|TRBV12-3/TRBV12-4|NA|TRBJ1-5
TGTACCAGCAGTGGACAGGGGGCAATCAATCAGCCACAGCATTTT
CTSSGQGAINQPQHF
>13|NA|TRBV12-3/TRBV12-4|once|TRBJ2-4
TGTGCCAGCAGTCTCGGGGGCAACAACATTCAGTACTTC
CASSLGGNNIQYF
>14|NA|TRBV23-1|few|TRBJ2-7
TGCGCCAGCAGTCCGTGGGGGGCCAACTACGAGCAGTACTTC
CASSPWGANYEQYF
>17|NA|TRBV5-1|NA|TRBJ2-5
TGCGCCAGCAGCTTGGGACAGTTACCCTCCGCCCAAGAGACCCAGTACTTC
CASSLGQLPSAQETQYF
>14|TRBD1|TRBV28|NA|TRBJ2-3
TGTACCAGCGGAGAGGACAGGGGGAAGGATACGCAGTATTTT
CTSGEDRGKDTQYF
>12|NA|TRBV11-2|NA|TRBJ1-3
TGTGCCAGCAGCTTCCCCGGGGAACACCATATATTT
CASSFPGEHHIF
>14|NA|TRBV6-1|NA|TRBJ1-5
TGTGCCAACAGTGCCCGGGGACAAGACCAGCCCCAGCACTTT
CANSARGQDQPQHF
>12|TRBD1|TRBV11-2|NA|TRBJ1-2
TGTGCCAGCAGCTTCGGACAGGCCGGCTACACCTTC
CASSFGQAGYTF
>12|NA|TRBV29-1|NA|TRBJ2-7
TGCAACGCGCTTGGGCAGGGAGCCGTGCAGTACTTC
CNALGQGAVQYF
>15|NA|TRBV6-1|NA|TRBJ2-1
TGTGCCAGCAGTGAGGGGACTGGCGCCTATAATGAGCAGTTCTTC
CASSEGTGAYNEQFF
>12|NA|TRBV4-1|many|TRBJ2-3
TGCGCCAGCAGCCATATCCGGGATACGCAGTATTTT
CASSHIRDTQYF
>11|NA|TRBV5-1|NA|TRBJ2-7
TGCGCCAGCAGCTCTAGCTACGAGCAGTACTTC
CASSSSYEQYF
>15|NA|TRBV11-3|few|TRBJ1-2
TGTGCCAGCAGCAACCGAAGACAAGGAACCCTTGGCTACACCTTC
CASSNRRQGTLGYTF
>18|TRBD2|TRBV6-1|once|TRBJ2-3
TGTGCCAGCAGTGACCCCCCGGGGGGGGTGGGGGAGGCAGATACGCAGTATTTT
CASSDPPGGVGEADTQYF
>13|NA|TRBV13|many|TRBJ2-2
TGTGCCAGCAGCTTTTCATTCGCCGGGGAGCTGTTTTTT
CASSFSFAGELFF
>15|NA|TRBV5-1|NA|TRBJ2-2
TGCGCCAGCAGCCCCGGGACCCCAATCGCCGGGAAGCTGTTTTTT
CASSPGTPIAGKLFF
>14|NA|TRBV20-1|NA|TRBJ2-7
TGCAGTGCACACCGGGCGTTAAGGAGCTACGAGCAGTACTTC
CSAHRALRSYEQYF
>15|TRBD2|TRBV7-8|few|TRBJ2-1
TGTACCAGCAGCTTATCTCCTAGCGGGAGCGGGGAGCAGTTCTTC
CTSSLSPSGSGEQFF
>17|TRBD2|TRBV4-1|many|TRBJ2-3
TGCGCCAGCAGCCCCAATTCGGCTAGCGGTAGCACAGATACGCAGTATTTT
CASSPNSASGSTDTQYF
>14|NA|TRBV7-8|NA|TRBJ2-5
TGTGCCAGGAGCTTAGTTAGAGGGGAAGAGACCCAGTACTTC
CARSLVRGEETQYF
>15|NA|TRBV7-8|many|TRBJ2-7
TGTGCCAGCAGCATCCTCCTAGCGAACTCCTACGAGCAGTACTTC
CASSILLANSYEQYF
>13|NA|TRBV29-1|few|TRBJ2-3
TGCAGCGTTGGAGGGATTGGGTCAGATACGCAGTATTTT
CSVGGIGSDTQYF
>15|TRBD1|TRBV20-1|NA|TRBJ1-5
TGCAGTGCTAGTGGGGGACAGGGGGTAGATCAGCCCCAGCATTTT
CSASGGQGVDQPQHF
>16|NA|TRBV12-3/TRBV12-4|NA|TRBJ1-6
TGTGCCAGCAGTTTAGAGCGGTCGGGGGGAGATTCACCCCTCCACTTT
CASSLERSGGDSPLHF
>15|TRBD2|TRBV6-2/TRBV6-3|NA|TRBJ2-3
TGTGTCAGCAGTCTTTCTAGCGGGAGCACGGATACGCAGTATTTT
CVSSLSSGSTDTQYF
>14|NA|TRBV5-4|NA|TRBJ2-1
TGTGCCAGCAGCTCCTTGACTACTGGGAATGAGCAGTTCTTC
CASSSLTTGNEQFF
>16|NA|TRBV18|NA|TRBJ2-7
TGTGCCAGCTCACAAGTCTCGGGGCCAAGCTCCTACGAGCAGTACTTC
CASSQVSGPSSYEQYF
>16|NA|TRBV11-2|medium-sized|TRBJ2-1
TGTGCCAGCAGCAAAAACCGACCAGGCCTTTACAATGAGCAGTTCTTC
CASSKNRPGLYNEQFF
>15|NA|TRBV10-3|many|TRBJ1-5
TGTGCCATCAGTGCCTCTGGGGATAGCAATCAGCCCCAGCATTTT
CAISASGDSNQPQHF
>15|NA|TRBV30|NA|TRBJ2-1
TGTGCCTGGATGGTGGGGCGGGGGCCTTACAATGAGCAATTCTTC
CAWMVGRGPYNEQFF
>13|NA|TRBV18|NA|TRBJ2-3
TGTGCCAGCTCCACGGGGTCCACAGATACGCAGTATTTT
CASSTGSTDTQYF
>15|NA|TRBV28|few|TRBJ1-3
TGTGCCAGCAAGGAAGTCTGGGTCTCTGGAAACACCATATATTTT
CASKEVWVSGNTIYF
>13|NA|TRBV6-1|NA|TRBJ1-2
TGTGCCAACAGTGAAATATCTAACTATGGTTACACCTTC
CANSEISNYGYTF
>16|NA|TRBV28|few|TRBJ1-6
TGTGCCAGCTCTTTATTCCGTAGCTCCTATAATTCACCCCTCCACTTT
CASSLFRSSYNSPLHF
>14|NA|TRBV11-1|NA|TRBJ2-2
TGTGCCAGCGGTTTTCAGGCTCGGCCCGGGGAACTGTTTTTT
CASGFQARPGELFF
>12|NA|TRBV6-2/TRBV6-3|NA|TRBJ2-1
TGTGCCAGCAGTCTACGGGGTGATGAGCAGTTCTTC
CASSLRGDEQFF
>12|NA|TRBV4-2|NA|TRBJ2-7
TGTGCCAGCAGTCAAGACCGCTACGAGCAGTACTTC
CASSQDRYEQYF
>13|NA|TRBV19|NA|TRBJ2-5
TGTGCCAGTAGTCAGGACGGGACCGGGACCCAGTACTTC
CASSQDGTGTQYF
>15|NA|TRBV4-2|NA|TRBJ2-1
TGTGCCAGCAGCCCGCCGGGGAGAAGCAGCAATGAGCAGTTCTTC
CASSPPGRSSNEQFF
>15|NA|TRBV4-1|NA|TRBJ2-1
TGCGCCAGCAGCCAACTGTCACTCTCCTACAATGAGCAACTCTTC
CASSQLSLSYNEQLF
>16|NA|TRBV18|NA|TRBJ2-1
TGTGTCAGATCACCACCGGGGCGCGCAGGCACCAATGAGCAGTTCTTC
CVRSPPGRAGTNEQFF
>18|NA|TRBV11-2|NA|TRBJ1-4
TGTGCCAGCAGCCAACCCGTTTGGGAACCGGGACTTAATGTAAAAGTGTTTTTT
CASSQPVWEPGLNVKVFF
>14|NA|TRBV6-6|few|TRBJ2-1
TGTGCCAGCAGTTACGGACATTCTCCAGGACGGGAGTTCTTC
CASSYGHSPGREFF
>16|NA|TRBV4-1|NA|TRBJ2-4
TGCGCCAGCAGCCAGCTACTCCCTAGGAGCAAAAACATTCAGTACTTC
CASSQLLPRSKNIQYF
>13|NA|TRBV29-1|NA|TRBJ2-7
TGCAGCGTGTATCGGGACAACTTCTATGAGCAGTACTTC
CSVYRDNFYEQYF
>15|NA|TRBV18|few|TRBJ2-3
TGTGCCAGCTCACGAGACCCGACTCCCACAGATACGCAGTATTTT
CASSRDPTPTDTQYF
>15|TRBD2|TRBV29-1|NA|TRBJ2-1
TGCAACGTCGAACTTCTAGCGGGAGTGCAGAATAAGCAGTTCTTC
CNVELLAGVQNKQFF
>18|NA|TRBV11-2|NA|TRBJ2-3
TGTTCCAGCAGCCTTCACCCGGGCAGTCGACGGAACACAGATACGCAGTATTTT
CSSSLHPGSRRNTDTQYF
>16|TRBD1|TRBV10-2|many|TRBJ1-3
TGCGCCAGCAAACCGGGACAGGGCCTCTCTGGAAACACCATATATTTT
CASKPGQGLSGNTIYF
>13|NA|TRBV7-9|NA|TRBJ1-5
TGTGCCAGCCGCTTAACTGCTGGTCAGCCCCAGCATTTT
CASRLTAGQPQHF
>16|NA|TRBV7-9|NA|TRBJ1-1
TGTGCCAGCAGCAATCAGGGAGGAACCCGGAGCACTGAAGCTTTCTTT
CASSNQGGTRSTEAFF
>14|NA|TRBV11-2|NA|TRBJ2-6
TGTGCCAGCAGCGGTCAAGGGGGGGCCAACGTCCTGACTTTC
CASSGQGGANVLTF
>15|NA|TRBV12-3/TRBV12-4|NA|TRBJ1-1
TGTTCCAACAGTTACCGACGGGAGATGAAGACTGAAGCTTTCTTT
CSNSYRREMKTEAFF